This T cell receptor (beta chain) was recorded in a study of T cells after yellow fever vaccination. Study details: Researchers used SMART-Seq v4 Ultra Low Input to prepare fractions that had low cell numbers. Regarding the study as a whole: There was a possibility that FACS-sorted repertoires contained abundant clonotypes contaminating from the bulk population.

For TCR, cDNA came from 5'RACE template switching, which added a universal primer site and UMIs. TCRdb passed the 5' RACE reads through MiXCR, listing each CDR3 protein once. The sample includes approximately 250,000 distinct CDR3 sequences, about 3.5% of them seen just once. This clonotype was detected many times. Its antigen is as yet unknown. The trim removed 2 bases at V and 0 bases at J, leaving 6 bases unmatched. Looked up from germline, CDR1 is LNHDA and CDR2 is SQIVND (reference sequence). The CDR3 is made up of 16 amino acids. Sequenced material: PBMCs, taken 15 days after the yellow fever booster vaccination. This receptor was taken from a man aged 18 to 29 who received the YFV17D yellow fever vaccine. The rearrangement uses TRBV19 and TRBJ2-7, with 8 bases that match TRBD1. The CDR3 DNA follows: TGTGCCAGTAGTATATACGGACAGGGTGGCTCCTACGAGCAGTACTTC. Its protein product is CASSIYGQGGSYEQYF.